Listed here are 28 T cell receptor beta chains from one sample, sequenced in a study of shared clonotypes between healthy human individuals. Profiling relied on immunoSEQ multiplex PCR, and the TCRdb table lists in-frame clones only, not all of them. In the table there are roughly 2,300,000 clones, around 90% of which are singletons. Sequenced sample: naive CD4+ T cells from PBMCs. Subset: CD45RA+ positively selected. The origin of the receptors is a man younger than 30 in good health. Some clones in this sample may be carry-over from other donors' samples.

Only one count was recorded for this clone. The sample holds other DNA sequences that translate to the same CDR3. CDR3 residues: CASRGLSSYNEQFF. The CDR3 DNA follows: TGTGCCAGTAGGGGGCTCTCCTCCTACAATGAGCAGTTCTTC. J is TRBJ2-1 and V is TRBV2; 7 nucleotides agree with TRBD1. Per germline, CDR1 SNHLY and CDR2 FYNNEI. The trim removed 9 bases at V and 0 bases at J, leaving 5 bases unmatched. CDR3 length equals 14 residues.

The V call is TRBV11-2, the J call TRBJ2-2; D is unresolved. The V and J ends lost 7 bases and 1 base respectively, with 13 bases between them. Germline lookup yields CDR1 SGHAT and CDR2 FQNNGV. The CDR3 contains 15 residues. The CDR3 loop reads CASTSQILNTGELFF. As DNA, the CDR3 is TGTGCCAGCACCTCACAAATACTGAACACCGGGGAGCTGTTTTTT.

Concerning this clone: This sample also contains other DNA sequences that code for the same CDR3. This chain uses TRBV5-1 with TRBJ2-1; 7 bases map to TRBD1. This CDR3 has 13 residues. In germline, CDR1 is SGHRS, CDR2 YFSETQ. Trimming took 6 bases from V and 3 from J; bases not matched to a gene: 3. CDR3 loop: CASTRDSYNEQFF. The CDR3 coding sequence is TGCGCCAGCACCCGGGACAGCTACAATGAGCAGTTCTTC.

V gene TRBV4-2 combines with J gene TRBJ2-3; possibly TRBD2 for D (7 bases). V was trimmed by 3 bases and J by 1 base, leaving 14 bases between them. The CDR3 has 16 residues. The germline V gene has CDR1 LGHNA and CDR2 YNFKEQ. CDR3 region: CASSQVGGGGTDTQYF. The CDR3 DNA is TGTGCCAGCAGCCAGGTAGGGGGGGGAGGCACAGATACGCAGTATTTT.

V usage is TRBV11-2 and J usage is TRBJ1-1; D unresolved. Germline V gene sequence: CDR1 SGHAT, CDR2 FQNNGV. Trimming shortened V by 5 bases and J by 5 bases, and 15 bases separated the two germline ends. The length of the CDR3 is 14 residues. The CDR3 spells CASSPSGIRTEAFF. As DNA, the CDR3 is TGTGCCAGCAGCCCCTCTGGGATACGGACTGAAGCTTTCTTT.

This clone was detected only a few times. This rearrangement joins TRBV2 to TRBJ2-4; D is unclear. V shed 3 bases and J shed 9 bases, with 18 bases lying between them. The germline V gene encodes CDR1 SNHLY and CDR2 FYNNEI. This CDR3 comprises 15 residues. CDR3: CASSETEGASGIQYF. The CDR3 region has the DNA TGTGCCAGCAGTGAGACGGAAGGTGCCTCAGGCATTCAGTACTTC.

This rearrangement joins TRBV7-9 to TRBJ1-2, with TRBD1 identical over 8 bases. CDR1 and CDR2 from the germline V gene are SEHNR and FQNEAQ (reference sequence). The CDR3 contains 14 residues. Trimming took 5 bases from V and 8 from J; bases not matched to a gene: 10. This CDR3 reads CASSPWTGTGGYTF. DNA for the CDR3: TGTGCCAGCAGCCCATGGACAGGGACTGGCGGCTACACCTTC.

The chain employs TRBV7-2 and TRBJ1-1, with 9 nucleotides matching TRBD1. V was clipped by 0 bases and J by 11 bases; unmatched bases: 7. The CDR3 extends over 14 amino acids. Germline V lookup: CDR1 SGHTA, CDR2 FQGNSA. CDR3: CASSLAPGQGRAFF. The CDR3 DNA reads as TGTGCCAGCAGCTTAGCGCCGGGACAGGGCCGGGCTTTCTTT.

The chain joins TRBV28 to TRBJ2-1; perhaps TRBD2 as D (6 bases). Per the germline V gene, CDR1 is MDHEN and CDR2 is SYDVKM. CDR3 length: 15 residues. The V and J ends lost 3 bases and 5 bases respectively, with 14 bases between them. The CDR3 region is CASSFWAGQNNEQFF. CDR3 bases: TGTGCCAGCAGTTTCTGGGCGGGGCAGAACAATGAGCAGTTCTTC.

The CDR3 spells CASSVEGRGPGELFF. For the CDR3, the DNA is TGTGCCAGCAGCGTAGAGGGCAGGGGCCCCGGGGAGCTGTTTTTT. The chain couples TRBV9 to TRBJ2-2; weak D call: TRBD1 (6 bases). CDR1 and CDR2 from the germline V gene are SGDLS and YYNGEE. CDR3 length equals 15 residues. V dropped 0 bases and J dropped 6 bases, with 12 bases sitting between them.

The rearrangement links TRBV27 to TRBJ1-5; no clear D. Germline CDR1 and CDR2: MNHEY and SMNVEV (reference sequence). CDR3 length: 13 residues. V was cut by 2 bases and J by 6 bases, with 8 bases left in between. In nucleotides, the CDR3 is TGTGCCAGCAGTTTAGCAGGTATTCAGCCCCAGCATTTT. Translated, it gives CASSLAGIQPQHF.

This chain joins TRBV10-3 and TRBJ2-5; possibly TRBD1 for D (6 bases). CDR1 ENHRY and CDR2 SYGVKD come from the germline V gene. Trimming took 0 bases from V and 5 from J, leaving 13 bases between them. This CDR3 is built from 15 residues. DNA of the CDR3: TGTGCCATCAGTGAGTCGAAACAGGGCGAGGAGACCCAGTACTTC. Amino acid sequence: CAISESKQGEETQYF.

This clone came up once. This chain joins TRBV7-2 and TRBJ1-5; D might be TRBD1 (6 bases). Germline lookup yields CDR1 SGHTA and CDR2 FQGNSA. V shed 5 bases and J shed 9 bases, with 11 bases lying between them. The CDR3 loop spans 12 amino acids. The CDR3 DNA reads TGTGCCAGCAGCCGTGGAGGGGGGCCCCAGCATTTT. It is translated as CASSRGGGPQHF.

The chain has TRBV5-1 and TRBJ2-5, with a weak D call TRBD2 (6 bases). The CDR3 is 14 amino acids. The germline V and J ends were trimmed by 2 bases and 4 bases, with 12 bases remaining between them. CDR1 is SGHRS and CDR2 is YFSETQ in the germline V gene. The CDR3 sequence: CASSLGEVRETQYF. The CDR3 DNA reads TGCGCCAGCAGCTTAGGGGAGGTTCGAGAGACCCAGTACTTC.

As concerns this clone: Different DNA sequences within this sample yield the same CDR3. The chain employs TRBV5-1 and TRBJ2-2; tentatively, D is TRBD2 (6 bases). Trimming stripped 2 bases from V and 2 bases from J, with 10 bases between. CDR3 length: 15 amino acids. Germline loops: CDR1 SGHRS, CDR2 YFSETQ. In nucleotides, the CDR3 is TGCGCCAGCAGCTTCGGACTAACCAACACCGGGGAGCTGTTTTTT. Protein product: CASSFGLTNTGELFF.

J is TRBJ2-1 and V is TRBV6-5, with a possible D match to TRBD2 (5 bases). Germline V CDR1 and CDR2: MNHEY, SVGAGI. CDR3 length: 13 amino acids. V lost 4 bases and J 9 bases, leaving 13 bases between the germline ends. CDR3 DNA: TGTGCCAGCAGTTTCGTACGGGATACTGAGCAGTTCTTC. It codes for CASSFVRDTEQFF.

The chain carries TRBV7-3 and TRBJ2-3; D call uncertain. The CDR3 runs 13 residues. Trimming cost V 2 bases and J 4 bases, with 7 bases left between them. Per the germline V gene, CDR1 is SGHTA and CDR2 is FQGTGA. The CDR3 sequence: CASSLGGPDTQYF. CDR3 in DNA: TGTGCCAGCAGCTTAGGTGGCCCAGATACGCAGTATTTT. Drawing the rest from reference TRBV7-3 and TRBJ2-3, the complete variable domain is GAGVSQTPSNKVTEKGKYVELRCDPISGHTALYWYRQSLGQGPEFLIYFQGTGAADDSGLPNDRFFAVRPEGSVSTLKIQRTERGDSAVYLCASSLGGPDTQYFGPGTRLTVL.

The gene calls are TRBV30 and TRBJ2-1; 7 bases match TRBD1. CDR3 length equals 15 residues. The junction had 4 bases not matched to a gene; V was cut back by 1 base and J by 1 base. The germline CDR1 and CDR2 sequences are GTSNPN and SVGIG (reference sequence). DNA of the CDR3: TGTGCCTGGAGTGCCGGGACAGCTTCCTACAATGAGCAGTTCTTC. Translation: CAWSAGTASYNEQFF.

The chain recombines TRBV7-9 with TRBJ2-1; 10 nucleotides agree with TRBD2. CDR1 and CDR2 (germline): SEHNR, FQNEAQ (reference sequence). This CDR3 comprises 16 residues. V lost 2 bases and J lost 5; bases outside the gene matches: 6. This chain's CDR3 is CASSLRGTSVHNEQFF. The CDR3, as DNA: TGTGCCAGCAGCTTAAGGGGGACTAGCGTCCACAATGAGCAGTTCTTC. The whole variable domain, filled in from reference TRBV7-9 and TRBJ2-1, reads DTGVSQNPRHKITKRGQNVTFRCDPISEHNRLYWYRQTLGQGPEFLTYFQNEAQLEKSRLLSDRFSAERPKGSFSTLEIQRTEQGDSAMYLCASSLRGTSVHNEQFFGPGTRLTVL.

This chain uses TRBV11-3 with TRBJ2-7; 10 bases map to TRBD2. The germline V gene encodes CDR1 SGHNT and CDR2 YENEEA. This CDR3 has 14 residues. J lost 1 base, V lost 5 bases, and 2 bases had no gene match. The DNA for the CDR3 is TGTGCCAGCAGCAGCGGGAGGGATTCCTACGAGCAGTACTTC. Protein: CASSSGRDSYEQYF.

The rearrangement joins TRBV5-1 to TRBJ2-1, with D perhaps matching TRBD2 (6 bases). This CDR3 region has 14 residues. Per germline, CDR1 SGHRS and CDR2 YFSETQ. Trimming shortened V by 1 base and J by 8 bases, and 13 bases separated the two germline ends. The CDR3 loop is CASSLSGVFDEQFF. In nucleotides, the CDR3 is TGCGCCAGCAGCTTGTCGGGGGTTTTCGATGAGCAGTTCTTC.

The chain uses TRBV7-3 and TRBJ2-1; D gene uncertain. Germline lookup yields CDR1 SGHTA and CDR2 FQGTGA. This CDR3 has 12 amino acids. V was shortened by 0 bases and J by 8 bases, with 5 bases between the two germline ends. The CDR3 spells CASSLTLDEQFF. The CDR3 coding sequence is TGTGCCAGCAGCTTAACTCTCGATGAGCAGTTCTTC.

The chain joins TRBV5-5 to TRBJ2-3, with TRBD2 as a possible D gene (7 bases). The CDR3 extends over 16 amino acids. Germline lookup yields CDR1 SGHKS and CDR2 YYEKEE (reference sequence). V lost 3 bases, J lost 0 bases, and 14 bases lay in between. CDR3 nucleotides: TGTGCCAGCAGCTGGGGGGGCGGCAGTAGCACAGATACGCAGTATTTT. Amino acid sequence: CASSWGGGSSTDTQYF.

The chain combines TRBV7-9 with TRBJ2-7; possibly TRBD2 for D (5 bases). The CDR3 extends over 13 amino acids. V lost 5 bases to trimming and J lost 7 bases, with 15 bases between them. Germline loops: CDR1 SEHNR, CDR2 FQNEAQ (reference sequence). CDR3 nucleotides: TGTGCCAGCAGCCAGTTAGGACCGGGGGAGCAGTACTTC. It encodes CASSQLGPGEQYF.

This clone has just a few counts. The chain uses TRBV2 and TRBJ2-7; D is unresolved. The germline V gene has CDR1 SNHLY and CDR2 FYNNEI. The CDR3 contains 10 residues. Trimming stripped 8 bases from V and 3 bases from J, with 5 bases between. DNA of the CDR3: TGTGCCAGCGGGTTCTACGAGCAGTACTTC. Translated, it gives CASGFYEQYF.

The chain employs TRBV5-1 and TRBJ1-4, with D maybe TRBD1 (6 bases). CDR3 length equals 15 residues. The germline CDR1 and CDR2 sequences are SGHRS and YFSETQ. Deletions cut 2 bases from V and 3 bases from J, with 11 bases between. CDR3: CASSFGQSPNEKLFF. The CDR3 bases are TGCGCCAGCAGCTTCGGACAGAGTCCTAATGAAAAACTGTTTTTT. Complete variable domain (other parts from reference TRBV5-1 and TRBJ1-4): KAGVTQTPRYLIKTRGQQVTLSCSPISGHRSVSWYQQTPGQGLQFLFEYFSETQRNKGNFPGRFSGRQFSNSRSEMNVSTLELGDSALYLCASSFGQSPNEKLFFGSGTQLSVL.

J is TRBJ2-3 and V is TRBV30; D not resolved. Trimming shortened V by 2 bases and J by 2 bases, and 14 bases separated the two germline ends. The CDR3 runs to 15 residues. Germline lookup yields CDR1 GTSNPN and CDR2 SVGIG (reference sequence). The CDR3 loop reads CAWSMTSLNTDTQYF. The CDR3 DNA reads TGTGCCTGGAGTATGACATCCCTAAACACAGATACGCAGTATTTT. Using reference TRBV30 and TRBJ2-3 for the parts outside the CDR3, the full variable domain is SQTIHQWPATLVQPVGSPLSLECTVEGTSNPNLYWYRQAAGRGLQLLFYSVGIGQISSEVPQNLSASRPQDRQFILSSKKLLLSDSGFYLCAWSMTSLNTDTQYFGPGTRLTVL.

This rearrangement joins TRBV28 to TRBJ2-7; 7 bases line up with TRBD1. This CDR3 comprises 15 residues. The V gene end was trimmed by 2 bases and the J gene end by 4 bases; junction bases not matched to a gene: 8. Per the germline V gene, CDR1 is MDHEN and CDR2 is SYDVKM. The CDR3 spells CASSLTAGGLYEQYF. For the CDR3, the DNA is TGTGCCAGCAGTTTAACTGCAGGGGGTCTGTACGAGCAGTACTTC.